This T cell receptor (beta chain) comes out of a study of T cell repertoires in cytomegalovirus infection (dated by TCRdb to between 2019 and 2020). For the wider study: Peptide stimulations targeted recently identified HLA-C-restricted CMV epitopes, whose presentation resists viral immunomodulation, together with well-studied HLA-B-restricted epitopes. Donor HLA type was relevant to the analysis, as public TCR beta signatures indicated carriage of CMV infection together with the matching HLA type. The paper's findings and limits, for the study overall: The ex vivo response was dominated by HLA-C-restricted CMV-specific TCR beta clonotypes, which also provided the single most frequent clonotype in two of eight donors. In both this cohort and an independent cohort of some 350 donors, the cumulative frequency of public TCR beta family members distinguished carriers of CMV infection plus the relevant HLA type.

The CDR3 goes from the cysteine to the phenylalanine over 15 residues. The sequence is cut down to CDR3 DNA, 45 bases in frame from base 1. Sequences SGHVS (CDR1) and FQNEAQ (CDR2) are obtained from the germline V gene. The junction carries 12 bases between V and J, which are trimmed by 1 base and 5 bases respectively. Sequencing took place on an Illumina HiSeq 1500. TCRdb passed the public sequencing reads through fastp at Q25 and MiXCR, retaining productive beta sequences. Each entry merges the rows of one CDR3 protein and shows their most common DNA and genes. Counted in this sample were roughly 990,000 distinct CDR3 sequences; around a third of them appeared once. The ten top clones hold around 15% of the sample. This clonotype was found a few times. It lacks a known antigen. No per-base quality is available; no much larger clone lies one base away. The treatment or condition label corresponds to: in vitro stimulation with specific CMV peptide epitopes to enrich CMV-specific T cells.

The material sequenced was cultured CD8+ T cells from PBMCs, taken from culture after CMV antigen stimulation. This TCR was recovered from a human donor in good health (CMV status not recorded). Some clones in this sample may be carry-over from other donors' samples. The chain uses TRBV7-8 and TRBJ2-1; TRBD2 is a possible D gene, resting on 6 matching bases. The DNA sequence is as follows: TGTGCCAGCAGCTTAGGGCTAGCGAATAACAATGAGCAGTTCTTC. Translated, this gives CASSLGLANNNEQFF.